Below are 11 T cell receptor beta chains sequenced from a single sample in a study of beta chain features in type 1 diabetes. The study's findings and limits: Moderate but significant shortening of TCRB CDR3s was recorded in all four CD4+ subsets from Type 1 diabetes patients.

Expressed TCRB transcripts were sequenced, since all the RNA that had been isolated was reverse transcribed. This table comes from immunoSEQ multiplex PCR, and its TCRdb copy is limited to in-frame clones, with some not included. The sample includes hundreds of thousands of clones, over 13% seen only once; the top ten take just under 0.04%. These receptors have no known antigen. The sequenced sample was naive CD4+ T cells from blood. These receptors came from a man between 18 and 29 years old with type 1 diabetes.

The V call is TRBV5-6, the J call TRBJ2-5, with D perhaps given as TRBD1 or TRBD2 (5 bases each). In germline, CDR1 is SGHDT, CDR2 YYEEEE. CDR3 size: 17 residues. Trimming cost V 2 bases and J 7 bases, with 24 bases left between them. CDR3 residues: CASSFTEGKRGDVTQYF. In DNA, the CDR3 is TGTGCCAGCAGCTTTACTGAGGGGAAGAGGGGAGACGTGACCCAGTACTTC.

This clone has just a few counts. CDR3 sequence reads: CASSQIKGQGTDTQYF. The CDR3 nucleotides are TGCGCCAGCAGCCAAATTAAGGGACAGGGGACAGATACGCAGTATTTT. The genes are TRBV4-3 and TRBJ2-3; 10 positions agree with TRBD1. The length of the CDR3 is 16 residues. Trimming at V came to 2 bases and at J to 3 bases, leaving 5 bases not matched to a gene. From germline, CDR1 is LGHNA and CDR2 YSLEER.

This clone was observed a handful of times. CDR3 in amino acids: CASSAGAEEQFF. The CDR3, as DNA: TGTGCCAGCAGCGCAGGGGCAGAAGAGCAGTTCTTC. The J gene is TRBJ2-1, the V gene TRBV7-2; possible D gene TRBD1, 6 bases. The V gene lost 5 bases and the J gene lost 10 bases, with 12 bases spanning the gap. The CDR3 sequence is 12 residues long. The germline V gene has CDR1 SGHTA and CDR2 FQGNSA.

The rearrangement links TRBV6-5 to TRBJ2-1, with TRBD2 matching 8 bases. The junction had 12 bases not matched to a gene; V was cut back by 2 bases and J by 9 bases. The CDR3 sequence is 16 residues long. The V gene's germline CDR1 is MNHEY and CDR2 SVGAGI. The CDR3 region has the DNA TGTGCCAGCAGTTACCGAGGACCGGGACTAGTTATTGAGCAGTTCTTC. Translated, it gives CASSYRGPGLVIEQFF.

This clone turned up a few times. The chain has TRBV6-6 and TRBJ2-1, with 8 bases fitting TRBD2. The CDR3 totals 13 residues. CDR1 is MNHNY, CDR2 SVGAGI, per germline (reference sequence). Unmatched junction bases numbered 6, after V lost 6 bases and J lost 8 bases. CDR3 bases: TGTGCCAGCAGGAACGGGGGGGCCGATGAGCAGTTCTTC. Protein sequence: CASRNGGADEQFF.

This clone turned up a few times. The V and J genes are TRBV5-4 and TRBJ1-1; D perhaps matches TRBD1 (5 bases). Trimming removed 7 bases from V and 5 bases from J, with 15 bases in between. CDR1 and CDR2 (germline): SGHNT, YYREEE (reference sequence). This CDR3 region has 13 residues. CDR3 DNA sequence: TGTGCCAGCGACATGGGGGTAGGAACTGAAGCTTTCTTT. Its protein product is CASDMGVGTEAFF.

The rearrangement joins TRBV27 to TRBJ1-1; no clear D. The CDR3 contains 15 residues. CDR1 is MNHEY and CDR2 is SMNVEV in the germline V gene (reference sequence). Trimming took 5 bases from V and 0 from J, leaving 13 bases between them. The CDR3 nucleotides read TGTGCCAGCAGTCACATGGGTGTCATGAACACTGAAGCTTTCTTT. Protein: CASSHMGVMNTEAFF.

This chain uses TRBV19 with TRBJ2-2; D is undetermined. The V gene's germline CDR1 is LNHDA and CDR2 SQIVND (reference sequence). This CDR3 contains 14 residues. V shed 6 bases and J shed 2 bases, with 10 bases lying between them. The CDR3: CASRWSLNTGELFF. DNA for the CDR3: TGTGCCAGTAGGTGGTCGTTAAACACCGGGGAGCTGTTTTTT.

The chain has TRBV29-1 and TRBJ1-1; a possible D gene is TRBD1 (6 bases). The V gene lost 7 bases and the J gene lost 0 bases, with 15 bases spanning the gap. The germline CDR1 and CDR2 sequences are SQVTM and ANQGSEA. The CDR3 is 14 residues long. CDR3 bases: TGCAGCGCCGGGGGGGCGAACGTGAACACTGAAGCTTTCTTT. Encoded protein: CSAGGANVNTEAFF.

CDR3 coding DNA: TGTGCCAGCAGCCCGACAGGGGTCACCGGGGAGCTGTTTTTT. This translates into CASSPTGVTGELFF. The chain employs TRBV14 and TRBJ2-2; 8 bases are shared with TRBD1. CDR3 length: 14 residues. Germline CDR1 and CDR2: SGHDN and FVKESK. The V gene end was trimmed by 4 bases and the J gene end by 4 bases; junction bases not matched to a gene: 2.

In this sample, this clone turned up once. This rearrangement joins TRBV9 to TRBJ2-5; 12 nucleotides line up with TRBD1. The CDR3 extends over 15 amino acids. Germline V gives CDR1 SGDLS, CDR2 YYNGEE. V shed 4 bases, J shed 4 bases, and the junction held 5 bases outside the gene matches. The CDR3 bases are TGTGCCAGCAGCCTGGGGACAGGGGGCGCAGAGACCCAGTACTTC. This sequence encodes CASSLGTGGAETQYF.